This T cell receptor (beta chain) was sequenced during a study of blood T cell repertoires in COVID-19. Study background: COVID-19 samples collected from the United States, Italy and Spain covered acute and convalescent phases. The analysed material was cDNA or gDNA that came from T cells, B-cell-depleted T cells, or PBMCs.

Methods used by the authors: For nucleated cells, counts were estimated from reference gene primer amplification. Some clones are missing from TCRdb's copy, which holds only in-frame ones; the method was immunoSEQ multiplex PCR. V and J calls and clone size are given by that table; D and trimming were obtained from the DNA. The table records 63,000 or so clones, about 84% of them present only once. V shed 4 bases and J 2 bases; nucleotides not matched to a gene: 10. Germline values: CDR1 SGHNT, CDR2 YYREEE (reference sequence). The CDR3 has 16 amino acids. The receptor's source is a human donor in a cohort sampled during active COVID-19. Sequenced input: peripheral blood. The rearrangement uses TRBV5-4 and TRBJ2-3; 7 nucleotides line up with TRBD2. CDR3 sequence (DNA): TGTGCCAGCAGCCCTAGGGCTAGCGGTTACACAGATACGCAGTATTTT. Its translation: CASSPRASGYTDTQYF.